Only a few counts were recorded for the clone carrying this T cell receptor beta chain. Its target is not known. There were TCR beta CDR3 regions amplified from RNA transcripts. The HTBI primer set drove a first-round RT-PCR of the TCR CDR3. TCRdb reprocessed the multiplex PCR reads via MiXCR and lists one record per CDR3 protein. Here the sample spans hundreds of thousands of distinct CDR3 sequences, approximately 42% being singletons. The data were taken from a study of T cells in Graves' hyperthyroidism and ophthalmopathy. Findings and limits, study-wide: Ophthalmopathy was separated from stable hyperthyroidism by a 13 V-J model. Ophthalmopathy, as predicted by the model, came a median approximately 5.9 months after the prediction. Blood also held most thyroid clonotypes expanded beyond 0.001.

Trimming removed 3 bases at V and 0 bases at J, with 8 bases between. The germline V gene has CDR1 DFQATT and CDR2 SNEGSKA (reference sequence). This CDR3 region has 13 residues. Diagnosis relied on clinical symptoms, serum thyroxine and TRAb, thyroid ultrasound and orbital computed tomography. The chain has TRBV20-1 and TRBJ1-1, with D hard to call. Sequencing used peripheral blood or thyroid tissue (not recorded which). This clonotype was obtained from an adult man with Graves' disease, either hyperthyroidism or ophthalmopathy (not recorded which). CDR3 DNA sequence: TGCAGTGCTAGTAGCCAGGTGAACACTGAAGCTTTCTTT. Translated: CSASSQVNTEAFF.